The next 28 T cell receptor beta chains were all read from a single sample in a study of blood T cell repertoires in COVID-19 (dated by TCRdb to between 2020 and 2021). The library was built by means of the immunoSEQ multiplex PCR assay. The clones in this table, taken by TCRdb from immuneACCESS, are in-frame only. Not every clone is retained; where verified, under half of the shortfall comes from an unresolved V gene, and the cause of the rest is unknown. The sample records approximately 300,000 clones, roughly 82% of which are singletons. Of the sample, 1.6% falls within the top ten clones. Source material: peripheral blood. These receptors were collected from a woman in her forties or fifties with acute or convalescent COVID-19.

This chain connects TRBV7-3 to TRBJ2-3; the match to TRBD1 covers 8 bases. This CDR3 contains 13 residues. J gave up 5 bases and V 5 bases, and 3 bases lay outside the gene matches. CDR1 is SGHTA, CDR2 FQGTGA, per germline. The chain's CDR3 is CASSTTGVDTQYF. In DNA form, the CDR3 reads TGTGCCAGCAGCACGACAGGGGTAGATACGCAGTATTTT.

The V call is TRBV7-9, the J call TRBJ2-2, with D tentatively TRBD2 (5 bases). Trimming shortened V by 0 bases and J by 1 base, and 6 bases separated the two germline ends. Germline V gene data show CDR1 as SEHNR and CDR2 as FQNEAQ (reference sequence). This CDR3 spans 15 amino acids. CDR3 protein: CASSLAAGNTGELFF. The CDR3 DNA is TGTGCCAGCAGCTTAGCGGCGGGGAACACCGGGGAGCTGTTTTTT.

The chain links TRBV15 to TRBJ2-5; TRBD1 aligns across 8 bases. The CDR3 totals 16 residues. The junction had 8 bases not matched to a gene; V was cut back by 1 base and J by 4 bases. The germline V gene has CDR1 LNHNV and CDR2 YYDKDF (reference sequence). In DNA, the CDR3 is TGTGCCACCAGCAGAGTTGGCAGGGGGCTGGCAGAGACCCAGTACTTC. The encoded protein is CATSRVGRGLAETQYF.

The chain employs TRBV9 and TRBJ2-2; 9 nucleotides line up with TRBD2. The J segment lost 1 base and the V segment lost 2 bases, leaving 3 bases of the junction unmatched. The CDR3 spans 16 residues. Germline CDR1 and CDR2: SGDLS and YYNGEE. CDR3 protein: CASSVGLARNTGELFF. DNA of the CDR3: TGTGCCAGCAGCGTGGGACTAGCTAGGAACACCGGGGAGCTGTTTTTT. Together with reference TRBV9 and TRBJ2-2, the CDR3 gives the full variable domain: DSGVTQTPKHLITATGQRVTLRCSPRSGDLSVYWYQQSLDQGLQFLIQYYNGEERAKGNILERFSAQQFPDLHSELNLSSLELGDSALYFCASSVGLARNTGELFFGEGSRLTVL.

The V gene is TRBV10-3, the J gene TRBJ2-1, with 8 bases identical to TRBD2. J was trimmed by 6 bases and V by 2 bases; bases with no gene match: 3. The length of the CDR3 is 14 residues. Germline CDR1 is ENHRY and CDR2 is SYGVKD. The CDR3 DNA reads as TGTGCCATCAGTGAGGCCGGGACTAGCAATGAGCAGTTCTTC. This sequence encodes CAISEAGTSNEQFF.

The chain combines TRBV27 with TRBJ2-3; 12 bases are a match to TRBD2. The CDR3 is 16 amino acids. J lost 7 bases, V lost 3 bases, and 8 bases had no gene match. Germline V gives CDR1 MNHEY, CDR2 SMNVEV (reference sequence). The CDR3 region is CASSFRTSGTLYTQYF. The CDR3 DNA reads as TGTGCCAGCAGTTTCCGGACTAGCGGGACTCTCTATACGCAGTATTTT.

The V call is TRBV10-3, the J call TRBJ2-5, with TRBD2 as a possible D gene (5 bases). Germline CDR1 and CDR2: ENHRY and SYGVKD. V was trimmed by 3 bases and J by 5 bases, leaving 16 bases between them. The CDR3 spans 15 residues. CDR3 nucleotide sequence: TGTGCCATCAGTGAACCGAGTGGGCGCGGGGAGACCCAGTACTTC. This translates into CAISEPSGRGETQYF.

The rearrangement joins TRBV19 to TRBJ2-7; 8 bases fit TRBD1. CDR1 and CDR2 from the germline V gene are LNHDA and SQIVND (reference sequence). This CDR3 comprises 14 residues. V lost 4 bases and J lost 6; bases outside the gene matches: 8. The CDR3 coding sequence is TGTGCCAGTAGTACAGGACAGGGTGAGACCGAGCAGTACTTC. Amino acid sequence: CASSTGQGETEQYF.

J is TRBJ2-3 and V is TRBV12-5, with 9 bases matching TRBD1. Germline-derived CDR1 and CDR2 are LGHNT and FRNRAP. The CDR3 consists of 16 residues. V was pared by 6 bases and J by 4 bases, with 11 bases of the junction left unmatched. Written as DNA, the CDR3 is TGTGCTAGTGGGCTAGCCGGGGACAGGGATCCAGATACGCAGTATTTT. Translated: CASGLAGDRDPDTQYF.

This rearrangement joins TRBV29-1 to TRBJ1-2; 7 bases map to TRBD1. The CDR3 loop spans 11 amino acids. Germline loops: CDR1 SQVTM, CDR2 ANQGSEA. V lost 4 bases and J lost 9; bases outside the gene matches: 5. CDR3 coding DNA: TGCAGCGTTGCTCTGGACAGGAGCTACACCTTC. This sequence encodes CSVALDRSYTF.

J is TRBJ2-7 and V is TRBV15; 9 nucleotides agree with TRBD1. The CDR3 consists of 14 residues. Per the germline V gene, CDR1 is LNHNV and CDR2 is YYDKDF (reference sequence). The V segment lost 5 bases and the J segment 2 bases; nucleotides outside the gene matches: 4. The CDR3 is CATSFGQGTYEQYF. The CDR3 DNA reads TGTGCCACCAGCTTCGGACAGGGGACCTACGAGCAGTACTTC.

The gene calls are TRBV5-1 and TRBJ2-3; D may be TRBD2 (6 bases). The CDR3 covers 15 residues. Germline CDR1 and CDR2: SGHRS and YFSETQ. V shed 4 bases and J shed 6 bases, with 18 bases lying between them. The chain's CDR3 is CASSPRTISADTQYF. As DNA, the CDR3 is TGCGCCAGCAGCCCCCGGACTATCTCGGCGGATACGCAGTATTTT.

This clone occurred a few times. The chain joins TRBV5-5 to TRBJ1-6; D is possibly TRBD1 (5 bases). The CDR3 runs 15 residues. V was pared by 0 bases and J by 9 bases, with 13 bases between. Germline V lookup: CDR1 SGHKS, CDR2 YYEKEE (reference sequence). Written as DNA, the CDR3 is TGTGCCAGCAGCTTGGCTGTTGCAGGGCTTTCACCCCTCCACTTT. Amino acid sequence: CASSLAVAGLSPLHF.

This clone has just a few counts. The chain has TRBV29-1 and TRBJ1-1; TRBD1 aligns across 10 bases. CDR1 is SQVTM and CDR2 is ANQGSEA in the germline V gene. J gave up 4 bases and V 3 bases, and 8 bases lay outside the gene matches. The length of the CDR3 is 15 residues. The CDR3 coding sequence is TGCAGCGTTGAGACAGGGGGCGCGGGTATCACTGAAGCTTTCTTT. Encoded protein: CSVETGGAGITEAFF.

This clone came up many times. This CDR3 is CASSLARASGSADTQYF. The CDR3 nucleotides read TGTGCCAGCAGCTTAGCGAGGGCTAGCGGGAGCGCAGATACGCAGTATTTT. The chain joins TRBV7-9 to TRBJ2-3, with 10 bases fitting TRBD2. The V gene's germline CDR1 is SEHNR and CDR2 FQNEAQ (reference sequence). This CDR3 contains 17 residues. V dropped 0 bases and J dropped 4; count of bases not matched to a gene: 7.

The chain carries TRBV29-1 and TRBJ1-4, with D possibly matching TRBD1 (5 bases). Trimming removed 4 bases at V and 4 bases at J, with 10 bases between. Germline CDR1 SQVTM, CDR2 ANQGSEA. CDR3 length: 13 residues. CDR3 loop: CSVAHQGNEKLFF. The CDR3 bases are TGCAGCGTTGCCCATCAGGGTAATGAAAAACTGTTTTTT.

The chain joins TRBV27 to TRBJ2-6; 8 bases fit TRBD1. J lost 0 bases, V lost 3 bases, and 10 bases had no gene match. CDR1 MNHEY and CDR2 SMNVEV come from the germline V gene (reference sequence). This CDR3 is built from 19 residues. CDR3 nucleotides: TGTGCCAGCAGTTTCTCCCTGGACAGGGTAGGCTCTGGGGCCAACGTCCTGACTTTC. Residues: CASSFSLDRVGSGANVLTF.

V is TRBV28 and J is TRBJ2-1; 7 bases are a match to TRBD2. Germline CDR1 is MDHEN and CDR2 is SYDVKM. The CDR3 is 20 residues long. V lost 5 bases, J lost 0 bases, and 19 bases stayed unmatched. The DNA for the CDR3 is TGTGCCAGCAGTCAGAAGGAAGGGCCGGCTAGCGGACACTCCTACAATGAGCAGTTCTTC. Protein product: CASSQKEGPASGHSYNEQFF.

The V call is TRBV5-1, the J call TRBJ2-7; perhaps TRBD2 as D (6 bases). CDR3 length: 17 residues. Germline V gene data show CDR1 as SGHRS and CDR2 as YFSETQ. The ends were cut back, 0 bases at V and 0 bases at J, with 16 bases in the middle. CDR3 nucleotides: TGCGCCAGCAGCTTGGTCCGGTCGGGGGTCAGCTCCTACGAGCAGTACTTC. It encodes CASSLVRSGVSSYEQYF.

The chain combines TRBV5-4 with TRBJ2-6; perhaps TRBD2 as D (6 bases). Trimming shortened V by 1 base and J by 3 bases, and 11 bases separated the two germline ends. The CDR3 is made up of 16 amino acids. Per the germline V gene, CDR1 is SGHNT and CDR2 is YYREEE (reference sequence). The CDR3 DNA sequence: TGTGCCAGCAGCTTGTGGGGGGTCGGTGGGGCCAACGTCCTGACTTTC. It is translated as CASSLWGVGGANVLTF.

This chain links TRBV28 with TRBJ2-1, with TRBD2 matching 9 bases. V gave up 6 bases and J gave up 6 bases; unmatched junction bases: 3. Germline V CDR1 and CDR2: MDHEN, SYDVKM. This CDR3 is 13 amino acids long. The chain's CDR3 is CASSPTSGNEQFF. Written as DNA, the CDR3 is TGTGCCAGCAGCCCGACTAGCGGCAATGAGCAGTTCTTC.

This sequence joins TRBV6-6 and TRBJ2-3; D ambiguous. This CDR3 spans 12 amino acids. The V end was cut by 6 bases, the J end by 5 bases, with 9 bases between. Germline assignment: CDR1 MNHNY and CDR2 SVGAGI (reference sequence). The DNA of the CDR3 is TGTGCCAGCAGCCCACACAGAGATACGCAGTATTTT. This sequence encodes CASSPHRDTQYF.

This clone was seen only once. The V gene is TRBV18, the J gene TRBJ2-2; D is possibly TRBD1 (5 bases). In germline, CDR1 is KGHSH, CDR2 LQKENI. This CDR3 comprises 16 residues. The V and J ends lost 4 bases and 2 bases respectively, with 14 bases between them. The CDR3 nucleotides read TGTGCCAGCTCACGTACAGGATTAACTAACACCGGGGAGCTGTTTTTT. Protein: CASSRTGLTNTGELFF. The variable domain in full, completed from reference TRBV18 and TRBJ2-2, reads NAGVMQNPRHLVRRRGQEARLRCSPMKGHSHVYWYRQLPEEGLKFMVYLQKENIIDESGMPKERFSAEFPKEGPSILRIQQVVRGDSAAYFCASSRTGLTNTGELFFGEGSRLTVL.

The rearrangement joins TRBV11-2 to TRBJ2-1; 7 bases are a match to TRBD2. There are 14 residues in the CDR3. J gave up 10 bases and V 3 bases, and 9 bases lay outside the gene matches. CDR1 and CDR2 (germline): SGHAT, FQNNGV. CDR3 loop: CASSLTGTTMEQFF. The DNA of the CDR3 is TGTGCCAGCAGCTTGACCGGGACTACCATGGAGCAGTTCTTC.

The chain links TRBV21-1 to TRBJ1-1; TRBD1 was called by the table and not checked on the DNA. TRBV21-1 represents a pseudogene. The CDR3 sequence is 19 residues long. Written as DNA, the CDR3 is TGTGCCAGCAGCATCCCACGGGGACGACAGGGGCCTCCGAACACTGAAGCTTTCTTT. As protein: CASSIPRGRQGPPNTEAFF.

The chain combines TRBV4-1 with TRBJ1-5; perhaps TRBD1 as D (5 bases). CDR1 is MGHRA, CDR2 YSYEKL, per germline. This CDR3 has 15 amino acids. Trimming took off 4 bases at V and 3 bases at J, with 13 bases between the two ends. In nucleotides, the CDR3 is TGCGCCAGCAGCCCACGAGCGGGACCCAATCAGCCCCAGCATTTT. It is translated as CASSPRAGPNQPQHF.

The CDR3 DNA sequence: TGTGCCAGCAGCCCGCAGACAGGGAGCCTCGAGCGGCAGTACTTC. Protein product: CASSPQTGSLERQYF. The chain uses TRBV9 and TRBJ2-7; TRBD1 agrees at 7 bases. J was trimmed by 9 bases and V by 4 bases; bases with no gene match: 16. Germline CDR1 and CDR2: SGDLS and YYNGEE. This CDR3 comprises 15 residues.

The chain is built from TRBV5-1 and TRBJ1-1; 8 bases agree with TRBD1. Germline-derived CDR1 and CDR2 are SGHRS and YFSETQ. Trimming removed 4 bases from V and 1 base from J; junction bases left unmatched: 6. The CDR3 sequence is 15 residues long. The CDR3 nucleotides read TGCGCCAGCAGCCTACAGGGGGGTTCGAACACTGAAGCTTTCTTT. Translating it yields CASSLQGGSNTEAFF.